This TCR beta chain was sequenced in a study of cytomegalovirus exposure and HLA in healthy donors. The study, taken as a whole, reports: On later analysis, the bulk of CMV-associated TCR beta chains appeared to be HLA-restricted. Presence/absence analyses rested on an assumption that sequencing depth was roughly uniform across donors. Serostatus for CMV was the only available immune exposure information. Reports state that TCR beta sequences accurately predicted most subjects' HLA-A and HLA-B alleles.

It was with 60 Vbeta and 13 Jbeta primers that the PCR ran. Sequenced by immunoSEQ multiplex PCR; TCRdb stores in-frame clones only, minus some. The sample has about 88,000 clones, around 80% seen once. With respect to this clone: Its antigen is still unknown.

V shed 4 bases and J shed 1 base, with 7 bases lying between them. Germline V CDR1 and CDR2: GTSNPN, SVGIG (reference sequence). This CDR3 is built from 13 residues. Sequencing was performed on PBMCs. The receptor was isolated from a man between 25 and 39 years old in good health and CMV-seronegative. This rearrangement joins TRBV30 to TRBJ2-2; D is unclear. The CDR3 coding sequence is TGTGCCTGGACGACAAAGAACACCGGGGAGCTGTTTTTT. Translated, it gives CAWTTKNTGELFF. Drawing the rest from reference TRBV30 and TRBJ2-2, the complete variable domain is SQTIHQWPATLVQPVGSPLSLECTVEGTSNPNLYWYRQAAGRGLQLLFYSVGIGQISSEVPQNLSASRPQDRQFILSSKKLLLSDSGFYLCAWTTKNTGELFFGEGSRLTVL.